Listed below are T cell receptor beta chains from one sample, sequenced in a study of blood T cell repertoires in COVID-19. TCRdb's table, derived via immunoSEQ multiplex PCR, lists solely in-frame clones and lacks some. This sample has approximately 500,000 clones, with roughly nine tenths found just once. The sequenced sample consisted of peripheral blood. The receptors were gathered from a woman aged 50 to 60 with COVID-19, enrolled during active disease. The CDR3 runs from the conserved cysteine through the conserved F or W. A D gene is named only where the DNA matches it firmly. Expanded clones are given a class, and other clones once, few, many or no size at all.

>TRBV11-2|TRBD2|-|TRBJ2-7|14
TGTGCCAGCAGCTTTGCGGGGGGCCTCCCCGAGCAGTACTTC
CASSFAGGLPEQYF
>TRBV9|TRBD1|-|TRBJ2-7|14
TGTGCCAGCAGCGAGGGGACAGACATCTACGAGCAGTACTTC
CASSEGTDIYEQYF
>TRBV27|TRBD2|-|TRBJ2-1|16
TGTGCCAGCAGTTTAAGGCTAGCGGGGGGGCTCGATGAGCAGTTCTTC
CASSLRLAGGLDEQFF
>TRBV18|TRBD1|-|TRBJ2-7|15
TGTGCCAGCTCCCCCGGACAGGGGAGCTCCTACGAGCAGTACTTC
CASSPGQGSSYEQYF
>TRBV24-1|TRBD1|many|TRBJ2-2|16
TGTGCCACCAGTGATCCGGGACAGAGTAACACCGGGGAGCTGTTTTTT
CATSDPGQSNTGELFF
>TRBV27|TRBD1|-|TRBJ2-1|15
TGTGCCAGCAGTTTCAGACAGGGCCGGGGTGATGAGCAGTTCTTC
CASSFRQGRGDEQFF
>TRBV5-1|TRBD1|-|TRBJ2-1|15
TGCGCCAGCAGCTTTGGACAGGGGAGAGCCAATGAGCAGTTCTTC
CASSFGQGRANEQFF
>TRBV19|TRBD2|-|TRBJ2-1|12
TGTGCCAGTAGTATAGTAGCGGGGAGAAAGTTCTTC
CASSIVAGRKFF
>TRBV5-5|-|-|TRBJ2-2|15
TGTGCCAGCAGCTTGACTACTGCGAACACCGGGGAGCTGTTTTTT
CASSLTTANTGELFF
>TRBV6-5|-|-|TRBJ1-1|12
TGTGCCAGCACCCAACGGGGGACTGAAGCTTTCTTT
CASTQRGTEAFF
>TRBV7-8|-|-|TRBJ1-5|13
TGTGCCAGCAGCTTAGCGGCCAATCAGCCCCAGCATTTT
CASSLAANQPQHF
>TRBV5-1|-|-|TRBJ1-5|15
TGCGCCAGCAGCTTGGATGGCTCCGGGGATCAGCCCCAGCATTTT
CASSLDGSGDQPQHF
>TRBV2|-|-|TRBJ1-2|14
TGTGCCAGCATCAAGGAGGCGGGGGCTCGGGGCTACACCTTC
CASIKEAGARGYTF
>TRBV3-1/TRBV3-2|-|-|TRBJ1-1|14
TGTGCCAGCAGCCAAGCCGTCCTGAACACTGAAGCTTTCTTT
CASSQAVLNTEAFF
>TRBV6-5|-|-|TRBJ2-1|14
TGTGCCAGCAGTTTCCGGGACTTCCGAACCGAGCAGTTCTTC
CASSFRDFRTEQFF
>TRBV7-6|TRBD1|-|TRBJ2-3|16
TGTGCCAGCAGCCCCAGGACAGGGGATGACAGAGATACGCAGTATTTT
CASSPRTGDDRDTQYF
>TRBV19|-|-|TRBJ1-5|13
TGTGCCAGCGCCGGGCAGGGTGATCAGCCCCAGCATTTT
CASAGQGDQPQHF
>TRBV6-5|-|once|TRBJ1-2|15
TGTGCCAGCAGCCCCCTGGGCGAAAGGAACTATGGCTACACCTTC
CASSPLGERNYGYTF
>TRBV5-1|-|-|TRBJ2-3|13
TGCGCCAGCAGCGGTGGGCGCACAGATACGCAGTATTTT
CASSGGRTDTQYF
>TRBV5-6|TRBD2|-|TRBJ2-1|15
TGTGCCAGCAGCTTGGGCGGGGGTTTCTACAATGAGCAGTTCTTC
CASSLGGGFYNEQFF
>TRBV19|TRBD1|-|TRBJ1-5|14
TGTGCCACCTTAGAGACAGGGGGTTACCAGCCCCAGCATTTT
CATLETGGYQPQHF
>TRBV28|-|-|TRBJ2-2|13
TGTGCCAGCAGAGCTACAGGAACCGGGGAGCTGTTTTTT
CASRATGTGELFF
>TRBV30|TRBD2|once|TRBJ2-7|13
TGTGCCTGGAGTAGGGGAGGGATCTACGAGCAGTACTTC
CAWSRGGIYEQYF
>TRBV5-6|TRBD2|-|TRBJ2-3|15
TGTGCCAGCAGCCAACAGCTAGCGGGAAGAGATACGCAGTATTTT
CASSQQLAGRDTQYF